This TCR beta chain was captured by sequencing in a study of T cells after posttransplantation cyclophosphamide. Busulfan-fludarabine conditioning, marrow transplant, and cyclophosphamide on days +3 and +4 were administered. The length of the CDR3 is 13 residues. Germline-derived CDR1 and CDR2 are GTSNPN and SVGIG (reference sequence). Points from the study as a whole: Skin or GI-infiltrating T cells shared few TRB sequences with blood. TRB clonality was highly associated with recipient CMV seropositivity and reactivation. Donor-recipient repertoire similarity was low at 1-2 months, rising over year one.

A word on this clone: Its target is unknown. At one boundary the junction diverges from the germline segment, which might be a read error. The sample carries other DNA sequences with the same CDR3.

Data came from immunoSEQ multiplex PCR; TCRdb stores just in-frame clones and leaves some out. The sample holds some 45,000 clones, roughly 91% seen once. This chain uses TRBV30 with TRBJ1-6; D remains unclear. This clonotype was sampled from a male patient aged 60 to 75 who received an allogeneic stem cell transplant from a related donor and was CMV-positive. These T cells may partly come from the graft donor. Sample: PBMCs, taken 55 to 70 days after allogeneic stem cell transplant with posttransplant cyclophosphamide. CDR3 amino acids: CAWSRTNNSPLHF. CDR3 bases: TGTGCCTGGAGTCGCACTAATAATTCCCCCCTCCACTTT.